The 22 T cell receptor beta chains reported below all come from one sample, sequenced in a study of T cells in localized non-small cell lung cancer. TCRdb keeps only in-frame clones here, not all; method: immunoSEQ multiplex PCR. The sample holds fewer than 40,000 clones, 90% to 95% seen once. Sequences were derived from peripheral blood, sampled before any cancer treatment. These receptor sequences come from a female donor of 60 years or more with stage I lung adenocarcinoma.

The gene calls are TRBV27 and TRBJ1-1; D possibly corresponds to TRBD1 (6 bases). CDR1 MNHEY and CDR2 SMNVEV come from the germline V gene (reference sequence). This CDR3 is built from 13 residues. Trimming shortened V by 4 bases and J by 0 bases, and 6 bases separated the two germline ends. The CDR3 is CASSYRVNTEAFF. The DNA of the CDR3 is TGTGCCAGCAGTTACAGGGTGAACACTGAAGCTTTCTTT.

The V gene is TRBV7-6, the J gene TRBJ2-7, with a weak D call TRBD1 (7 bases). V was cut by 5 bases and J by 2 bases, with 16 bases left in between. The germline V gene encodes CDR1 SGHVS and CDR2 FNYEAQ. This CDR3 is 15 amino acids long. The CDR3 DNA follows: TGTGCCAGCAGCCCGGGAGCAGGGGGAGCCTACGAGCAGTACTTC. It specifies CASSPGAGGAYEQYF. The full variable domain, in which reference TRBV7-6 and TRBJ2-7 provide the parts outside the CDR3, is GAGVSQSPRYKVTKRGQDVALRCDPISGHVSLYWYRQALGQGPEFLTYFNYEAQQDKSGLPNDRFSAERPEGSISTLTIQRTEQRDSAMYRCASSPGAGGAYEQYFGPGTRLTVT.

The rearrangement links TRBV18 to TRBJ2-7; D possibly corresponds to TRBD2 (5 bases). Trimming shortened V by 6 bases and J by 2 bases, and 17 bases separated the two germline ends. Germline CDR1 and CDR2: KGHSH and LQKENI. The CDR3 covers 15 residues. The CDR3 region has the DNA TGTGCCAGCTCCTATGACTACTCTACCCCCTACGAGCAGTACTTC. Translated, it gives CASSYDYSTPYEQYF.

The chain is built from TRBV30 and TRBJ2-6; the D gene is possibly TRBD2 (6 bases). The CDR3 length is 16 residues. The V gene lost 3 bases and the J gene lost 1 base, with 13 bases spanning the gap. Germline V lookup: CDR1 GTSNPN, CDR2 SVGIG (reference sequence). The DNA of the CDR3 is TGTGCCTGGAGCCCCCGGGCGGGGTCTGGGGCCAACGTCCTGACTTTC. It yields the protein CAWSPRAGSGANVLTF.

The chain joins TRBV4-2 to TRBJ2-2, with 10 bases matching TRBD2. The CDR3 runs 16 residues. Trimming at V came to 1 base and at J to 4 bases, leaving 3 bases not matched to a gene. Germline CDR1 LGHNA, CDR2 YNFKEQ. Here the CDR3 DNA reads TGTGCCAGCAGCCAAGCAGGGACTAGCGTCACCGGGGAGCTGTTTTTT. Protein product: CASSQAGTSVTGELFF.

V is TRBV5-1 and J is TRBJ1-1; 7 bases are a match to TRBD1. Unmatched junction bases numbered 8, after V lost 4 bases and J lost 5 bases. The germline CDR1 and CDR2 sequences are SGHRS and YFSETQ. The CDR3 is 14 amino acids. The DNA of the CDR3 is TGCGCCAGCAGCCCCCGGGACAGTAGGACTGAAGCTTTCTTT. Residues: CASSPRDSRTEAFF.

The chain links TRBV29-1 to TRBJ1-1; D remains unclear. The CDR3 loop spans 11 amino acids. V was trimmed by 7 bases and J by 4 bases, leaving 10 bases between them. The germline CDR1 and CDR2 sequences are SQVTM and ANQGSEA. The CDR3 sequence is CSANPGTEAFF. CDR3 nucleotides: TGCAGCGCCAACCCCGGCACTGAAGCTTTCTTT.

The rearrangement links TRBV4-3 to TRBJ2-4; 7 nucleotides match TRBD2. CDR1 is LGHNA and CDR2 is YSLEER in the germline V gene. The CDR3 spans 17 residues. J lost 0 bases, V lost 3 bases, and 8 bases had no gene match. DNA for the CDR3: TGCGCCAGCAGCCAGGCTAGCGGACTTCTAGCCAAAAACATTCAGTACTTC. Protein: CASSQASGLLAKNIQYF.

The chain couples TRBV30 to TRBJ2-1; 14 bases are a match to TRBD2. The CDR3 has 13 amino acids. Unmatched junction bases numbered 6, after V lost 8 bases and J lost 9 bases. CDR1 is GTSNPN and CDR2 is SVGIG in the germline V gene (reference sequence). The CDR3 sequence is CAKTSGRAGEQFF. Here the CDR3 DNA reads TGTGCCAAGACTAGCGGGAGGGCCGGTGAGCAGTTCTTC.

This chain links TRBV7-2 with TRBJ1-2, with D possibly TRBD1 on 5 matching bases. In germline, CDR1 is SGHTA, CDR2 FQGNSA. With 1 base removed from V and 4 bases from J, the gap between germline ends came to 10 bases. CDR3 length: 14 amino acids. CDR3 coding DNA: TGTGCCAGCAGCTTAGGAGCAGGGCGCTATGGCTACACCTTC. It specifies CASSLGAGRYGYTF.

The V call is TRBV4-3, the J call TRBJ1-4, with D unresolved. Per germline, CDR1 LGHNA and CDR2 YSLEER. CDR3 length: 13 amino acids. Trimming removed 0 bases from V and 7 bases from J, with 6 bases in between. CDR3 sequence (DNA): TGCGCCAGCAGCCAAGAGCAGACTGAAAAACTGTTTTTT. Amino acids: CASSQEQTEKLFF.

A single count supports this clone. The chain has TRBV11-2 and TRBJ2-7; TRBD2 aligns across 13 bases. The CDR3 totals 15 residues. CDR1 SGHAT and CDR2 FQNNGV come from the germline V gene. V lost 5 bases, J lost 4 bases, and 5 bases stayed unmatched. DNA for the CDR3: TGTGCCAGCAGCCCCACTAGCGGGAGGGGGTACGAGCAGTACGTC. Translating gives CASSPTSGRGYEQYV.

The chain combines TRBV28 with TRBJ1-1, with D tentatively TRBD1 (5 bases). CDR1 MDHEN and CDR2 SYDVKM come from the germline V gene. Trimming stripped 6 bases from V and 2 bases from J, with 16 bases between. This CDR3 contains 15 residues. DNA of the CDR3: TGTGCCAGCAGCCCTGGGGGGGTGGTTAACACTGAAGCTTTCTTT. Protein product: CASSPGGVVNTEAFF.

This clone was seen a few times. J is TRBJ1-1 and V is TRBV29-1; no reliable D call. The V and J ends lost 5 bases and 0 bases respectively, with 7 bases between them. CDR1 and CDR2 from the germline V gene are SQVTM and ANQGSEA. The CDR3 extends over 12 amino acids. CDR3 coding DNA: TGCAGCGTTTCGGGCATGAACACTGAAGCTTTCTTT. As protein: CSVSGMNTEAFF.

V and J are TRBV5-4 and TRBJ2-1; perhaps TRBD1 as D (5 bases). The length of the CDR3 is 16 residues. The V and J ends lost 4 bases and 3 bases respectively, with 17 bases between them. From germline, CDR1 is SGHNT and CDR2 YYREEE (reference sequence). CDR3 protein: CASSPTLGVRYNEQFF. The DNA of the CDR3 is TGTGCCAGCAGCCCGACGTTAGGGGTGCGCTACAATGAGCAGTTCTTC.

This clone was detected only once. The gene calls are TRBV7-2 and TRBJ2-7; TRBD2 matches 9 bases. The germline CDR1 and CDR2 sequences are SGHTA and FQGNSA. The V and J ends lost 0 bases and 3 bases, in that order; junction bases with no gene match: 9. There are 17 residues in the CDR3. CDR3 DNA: TGTGCCAGCAGCTTAGCCCGCGGGGGGGCGACGGGCTACGAGCAGTACTTC. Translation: CASSLARGGATGYEQYF.

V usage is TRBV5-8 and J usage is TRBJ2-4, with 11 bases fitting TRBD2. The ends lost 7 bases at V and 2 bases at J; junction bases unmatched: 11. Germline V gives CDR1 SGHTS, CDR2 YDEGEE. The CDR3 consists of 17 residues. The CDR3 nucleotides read TGTGCCAGCGTGACAGGACTAGCGGGTGTAACCAAAAACATTCAGTACTTC. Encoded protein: CASVTGLAGVTKNIQYF.

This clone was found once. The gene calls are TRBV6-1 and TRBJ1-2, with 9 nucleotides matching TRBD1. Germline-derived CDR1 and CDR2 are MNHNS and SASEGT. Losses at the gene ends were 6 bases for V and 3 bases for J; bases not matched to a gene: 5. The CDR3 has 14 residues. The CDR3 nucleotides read TGTGCCAGCAGGACAGGGGGATGGGACTATGGCTACACCTTC. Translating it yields CASRTGGWDYGYTF.

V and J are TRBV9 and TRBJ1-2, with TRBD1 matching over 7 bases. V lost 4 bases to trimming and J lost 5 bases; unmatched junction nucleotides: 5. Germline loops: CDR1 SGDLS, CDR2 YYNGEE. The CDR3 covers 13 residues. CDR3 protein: CASSPEGAYGYTF. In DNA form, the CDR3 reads TGTGCCAGCAGCCCGGAGGGGGCATATGGCTACACCTTC.

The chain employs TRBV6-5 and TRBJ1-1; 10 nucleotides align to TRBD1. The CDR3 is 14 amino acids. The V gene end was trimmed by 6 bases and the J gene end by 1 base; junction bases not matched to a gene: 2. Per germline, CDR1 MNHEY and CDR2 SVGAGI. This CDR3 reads CASRTGGRNTEAFF. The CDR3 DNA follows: TGTGCCAGCAGGACAGGGGGCCGGAACACTGAAGCTTTCTTT.

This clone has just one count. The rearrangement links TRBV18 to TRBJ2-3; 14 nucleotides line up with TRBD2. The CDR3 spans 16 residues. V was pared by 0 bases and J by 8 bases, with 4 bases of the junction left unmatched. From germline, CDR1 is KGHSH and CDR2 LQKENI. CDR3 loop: CASSPPTSGGASTQYF. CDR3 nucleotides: TGTGCCAGCTCACCACCGACTAGCGGGGGGGCAAGTACGCAGTATTTT.

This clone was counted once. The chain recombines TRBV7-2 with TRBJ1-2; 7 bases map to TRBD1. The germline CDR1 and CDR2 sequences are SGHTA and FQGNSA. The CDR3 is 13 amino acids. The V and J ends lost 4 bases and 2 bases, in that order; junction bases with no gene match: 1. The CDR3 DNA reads TGTGCCAGCAGCTGGGACAGAAACTATGGCTACACCTTC. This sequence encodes CASSWDRNYGYTF.